What follows is one TCR beta chain and its context. There is no known antigen for this receptor. Nothing much larger sits one base from this clone, and base qualities are not available. The data belong to a study of OX40 agonist ivuxolimab in advanced cancers. For context, the study as a whole: Ivuxolimab was an agonistic, fully human IgG2 monoclonal antibody directed against OX40 (CD134), a costimulatory receptor. Intravenous ivuxolimab was administered to patients every 2 weeks at six dose levels: 0.01, 0.1, 0.3, 1.5, 3 and 10 mg/kg. Of the 50 to 55 patients in dose escalation, some 19 had hepatocellular carcinoma, some 15 had melanoma, 9 had renal cell carcinoma and 9 had head and neck cancer. The dose-escalation cohort was almost 85% male with a mean age of 60 years, ranging from roughly 23 to 90. Patients were allowed to have had prior anti-PD-1, anti-PD-L1 or anti-CTLA-4 therapy, and approximately 40% of the dose-escalation patients had previously received checkpoint inhibitors. Partial responses occurred in three dose-escalation patients, of whom one had hepatocellular carcinoma and two had cutaneous melanoma. The point of sequencing TCRbeta in the periphery was to test whether ivuxolimab changed TCR sequence diversity and drove clonal T-cell expansion. The paper reports the monotherapy dose-escalation portion (N of about 52 patients) of the phase I ivuxolimab trial.

To sequence the TCRbeta CDR3 region, genomic DNA was isolated from the sorted cells. The immunoSEQ Assay was used to sequence the TCRbeta CDR3 regions. As stored in TCRdb, this immuneACCESS dataset retains in-frame rearrangements with V and J assigned. A fraction of the clones does not appear; measured against another copy, unresolved V genes explain less than half of the discrepancy, and the remainder lacks a known reason. This sample gives 90,000 to 100,000 clones in total; about 88% of them show up just once. The ten largest make up 0.7% to 0.95% of the sample. Patients with a history of autoimmune disease or receiving systemic immunosuppression were excluded from the trial. Peripheral blood for TCR sequencing was drawn from every dose cohort at baseline, at cycle 4 day 1 and at cycle 7 day 1. Samples came from an open-label, multicenter, first-in-human phase I dose-escalation trial of ivuxolimab. Adults with locally advanced or metastatic melanoma, renal cell, hepatocellular, or head and neck squamous cell carcinoma were enrolled in the trial. Before TCR sequencing, CD4+ T cells and CD8+ T cells were sorted from peripheral blood as separate populations.

Findings and caveats that apply to the study as a whole: After ivuxolimab, expanded clones were on average more numerous among CD8+ T cells than among CD4+ T cells. In the 0.1-3.0 mg/kg groups, partial responders had among the lowest normalized peripheral clonal expansion, particularly in CD8+ T cells. At doses of 0.1 to 3.0 mg/kg, clonal expansion of both CD4+ and CD8+ blood T cells was observed from baseline to week 6. Which antigens the clonally expanded peripheral T cells were specific for was not determined. Low levels of normalized T-cell clonal expansion were also seen in some patients who did not respond.

The germline V gene (reference sequence) yields SEHNR for CDR1 and FQNEAQ for CDR2. The CDR3 measures 13 amino acids from cysteine to phenylalanine. Only CDR3 DNA remains: 39 bases, in frame from the first base. V is pared back by 4 bases and J by 7 bases, with 12 bases lying between the germline termini. Here the chain combines TRBV7-9 and TRBJ2-3; no D gene call is confident. This sequence originates from an adult with an advanced solid tumor such as melanoma, head and neck, liver or kidney cancer. The material sequenced was CD4+ or CD8+ T cells sorted from blood, taken in a trial of the OX40 agonist ivuxolimab. The DNA is as follows: TGTGCCAGCAGCTCGACCCTGGGGAATACGCAGTATTTT. It encodes CASSSTLGNTQYF.